This T cell receptor beta chain was sequenced for a study of radiotherapy plus CTLA-4 blockade in lung cancer. At the level of the study: Among enrolled patients, roughly 20% responded and around 30% achieved disease control.

Remarks on this clone: As yet, its antigen is unknown. Other DNA sequences in this sample translate to the same CDR3.

Using immunoSEQ multiplex PCR, the repertoire was profiled, and TCRdb retains in-frame clones only, with some absent. The profile shows 30,000 or so clones, approximately 66% of them singletons. Whole-study findings and limits: Blood-borne expansion of tumor-derived TCR clones followed radiotherapy plus ipilimumab.

The TCR sequence derives from a human donor with non-small cell lung cancer who had stable disease on radiotherapy plus ipilimumab. Sequenced material: peripheral blood, taken from a patient treated with radiotherapy plus ipilimumab.

The CDR3 DNA reads as TGTGCCAGCAGTGCAGGACCTTATAATTCACCCCTCCACTTT. It specifies CASSAGPYNSPLHF. The genes are TRBV6-1 and TRBJ1-6, with D unresolved. This CDR3 comprises 14 residues. Germline assignment: CDR1 MNHNS and CDR2 SASEGT. The V end was cut by 4 bases, the J end by 4 bases, with 8 bases between.